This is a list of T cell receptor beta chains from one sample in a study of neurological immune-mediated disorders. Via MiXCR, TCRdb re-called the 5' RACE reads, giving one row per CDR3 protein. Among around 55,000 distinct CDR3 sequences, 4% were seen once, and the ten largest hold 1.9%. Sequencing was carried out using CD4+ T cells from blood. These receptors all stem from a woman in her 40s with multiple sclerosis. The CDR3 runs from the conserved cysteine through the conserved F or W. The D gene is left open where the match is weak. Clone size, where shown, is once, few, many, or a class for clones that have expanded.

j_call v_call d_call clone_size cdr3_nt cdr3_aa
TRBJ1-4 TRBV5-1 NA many TGCGCCACCTCCGGCGGTCCAGGGGAAAAACTGTTTTTT CATSGGPGEKLFF
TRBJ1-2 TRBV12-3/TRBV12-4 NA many TGTGCCAGCAGTCAGACAGGCCCTAACTATGGCTACACCTTC CASSQTGPNYGYTF
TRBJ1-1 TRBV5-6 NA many TGTGCCAGCAGCCTCGATATGGAAGCTTTCTTT CASSLDMEAFF
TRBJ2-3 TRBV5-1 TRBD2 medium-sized TGCGCCAGCAGCCTGACCACTAGCGGGGGAGGAGATACGCAGTATTTT CASSLTTSGGGDTQYF
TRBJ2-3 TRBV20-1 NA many TGCAGTGCTAGGAGGACGGCGGGGGCGGCAGATACGCAGTATTTT CSARRTAGAADTQYF
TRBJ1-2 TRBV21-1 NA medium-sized TGTGCCACTCCGGTACACCAAAGGGGCTACACCTTC CATPVHQRGYTF
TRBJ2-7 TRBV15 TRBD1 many TGTGCCACCAGCAGGGAACTAGGACAGGGTCCTGGCGGGTCCTACGAGCAGTACTTC CATSRELGQGPGGSYEQYF
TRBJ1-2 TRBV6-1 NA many TGTGCCAGCAGTGTTTCAGGCTATGGCTACACCTTC CASSVSGYGYTF
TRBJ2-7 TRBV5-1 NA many TGCGCCAGCAGCGCCAACTACGAGCAGTACTTC CASSANYEQYF
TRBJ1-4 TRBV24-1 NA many TGTGCCACCAGTGACCCCAGGTCTGAAAAACTGTTTTTT CATSDPRSEKLFF
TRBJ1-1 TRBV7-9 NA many TGTGCCAGCAGCTTACACCCGAGAACTGAAGCTTTCTTT CASSLHPRTEAFF
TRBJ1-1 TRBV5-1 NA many TGCGCCAGCAGCTTGGCGGGGGCGGGGATGAACACTGAAGCTTTCTTT CASSLAGAGMNTEAFF
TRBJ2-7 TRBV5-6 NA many TGTGCCAGCAGCTCCGGGACCTACTCCTACGAGCAGTACTTC CASSSGTYSYEQYF
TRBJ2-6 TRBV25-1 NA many TGTGCCAGTACCGATGCAGGGACTGGGGCCAACGTCCTGACTTTC CASTDAGTGANVLTF
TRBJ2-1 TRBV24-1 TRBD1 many TGTGCCACCAGTGATTTCTTGACAGGGGACCTCAATGAGCAGTTCTTC CATSDFLTGDLNEQFF
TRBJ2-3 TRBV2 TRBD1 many TGTGCCAGCAGTGACAGGGGGCTTGGCACAGATACGCAGTATTTT CASSDRGLGTDTQYF
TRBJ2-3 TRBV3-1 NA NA TGTGCCAGCAGCCAAAATCTTGGGACTCACACAGATACGCAGTATTTT CASSQNLGTHTDTQYF
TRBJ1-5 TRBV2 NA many TGTGCCAGCAGAGGAACAAGGGGGAACAATCAGCCCCAGCATTTT CASRGTRGNNQPQHF
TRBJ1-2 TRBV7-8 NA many TGTGCCAGCAGCCTAATCTACAGCTCCTATGGCTACACCTTC CASSLIYSSYGYTF
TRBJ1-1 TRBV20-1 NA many TGCAGTGCTAGAGAACCACCGGCACCGTCCTTGGGGGGCATCATGAACACTGAAGCTTTCTTT CSAREPPAPSLGGIMNTEAFF
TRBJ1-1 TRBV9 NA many TGTGCCAGCAGCGGGGAAGGAGGTGGTGCTTTCTTT CASSGEGGGAFF
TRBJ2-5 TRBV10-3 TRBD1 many TGTGCCATCAGTGATCGGACAGGGGACGAAGAGACCCAGTACTTC CAISDRTGDEETQYF
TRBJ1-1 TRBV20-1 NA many TGCAGTGCCCCGAGGGGGGTCGGGGCTGAAGCTTTCTTT CSAPRGVGAEAFF
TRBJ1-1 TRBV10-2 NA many TGCGCCAGCAGTGAGTCGACGGTAAATACTGAAGCTTTCTTT CASSESTVNTEAFF
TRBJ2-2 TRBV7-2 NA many TGTGCCAGCAGCTTAGCGCCCGGGCCCGGGGAGCTGTTTTTT CASSLAPGPGELFF
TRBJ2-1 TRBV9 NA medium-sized TGTGCCAGCAGCGTCGACTTGAGCCATGAGCAGTTCTTC CASSVDLSHEQFF
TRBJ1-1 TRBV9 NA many TGTGCCAGCAGTCTGACAGGGAACACTGAAGCTTTCTTT CASSLTGNTEAFF
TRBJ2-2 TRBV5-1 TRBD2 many TGCGCCAGCAGCTTAGGAGCGGGGGCCACCGGGGAGCTGTTTTTT CASSLGAGATGELFF
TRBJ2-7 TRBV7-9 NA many TGTGCCAGCAGCCCCCGAACCAGGTTTATGGACGAGCAGTACTTC CASSPRTRFMDEQYF
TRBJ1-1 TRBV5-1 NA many TGCGCCAGCAGCTTGGAGGGGAGGTCGGGCACTGAAGCTTTCTTT CASSLEGRSGTEAFF
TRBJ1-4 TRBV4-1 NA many TGCGCCAGCAGCCCTAGACAGTCTAATGAAAAACTGTTTTTT CASSPRQSNEKLFF
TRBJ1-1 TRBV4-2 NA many TGTGCCAGCAGCCAAGATGTTTCGCGGGGGAACACTGAAGCTTTCTTT CASSQDVSRGNTEAFF
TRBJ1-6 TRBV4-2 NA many TGTGCCAGCAGTCTTACCGAGGGGCGCCTCCACTTT CASSLTEGRLHF
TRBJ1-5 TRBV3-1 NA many TGTGCCAGCAGCCCCCGACCCAGTCGGGGCAATCAGCCCCAGCATTTT CASSPRPSRGNQPQHF
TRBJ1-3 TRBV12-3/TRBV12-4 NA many TGTGCCAGCAGTCTCTTCTCTGGAAACACCATATATTTT CASSLFSGNTIYF
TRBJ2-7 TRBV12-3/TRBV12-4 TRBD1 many TGTGCCAGCAGTCCGCAGACTGGGACAGAGACCTACGAGCAGTACTTC CASSPQTGTETYEQYF
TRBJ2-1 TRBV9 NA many TGTGCCAGCAGCGTACAGGATCTTCAGGTTCCCTACAATGAGCAGTTCTTC CASSVQDLQVPYNEQFF
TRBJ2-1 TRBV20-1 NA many TGCAGTGCTAGACTCACCCCGAGACAGGAGCAGTTCTTC CSARLTPRQEQFF
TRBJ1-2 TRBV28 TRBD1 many TGTGCCAGCAGACCCGGACAGGGGTATGGCTACACCTTC CASRPGQGYGYTF
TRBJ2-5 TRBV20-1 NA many TGCAGTGCTGGAAAACACCTCGGGACTCACGAGACCCAGTACTTC CSAGKHLGTHETQYF
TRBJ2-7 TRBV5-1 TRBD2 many TGCGCCAGCAGCTTGGATAGCGGGGCGGCTAGTAGCGAGCAGTACTTC CASSLDSGAASSEQYF
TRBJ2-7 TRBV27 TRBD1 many TGTGCCAGCAGTTTCGGACAGGGCAGCGGCGAGCAGTACTTC CASSFGQGSGEQYF
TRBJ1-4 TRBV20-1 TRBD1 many TGCAGTGCTGGGGACAGGGTACTCGGAGGGGAAAAACTGTTTTTT CSAGDRVLGGEKLFF
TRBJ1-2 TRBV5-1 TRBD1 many TGCGCCAGCAGCACCGACAGGGACGAGCGCTACACCTTC CASSTDRDERYTF
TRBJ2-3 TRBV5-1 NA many TGCGCCAGCACCTCCACAGGGTCTAGCACAGATACGCAGTATTTT CASTSTGSSTDTQYF
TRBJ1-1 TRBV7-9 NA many TGTGCCAGCGGTCGACAGGCCCTCAGCCACACGAACACTGAAGCTTTCTTT CASGRQALSHTNTEAFF
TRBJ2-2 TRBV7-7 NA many TGTGCCAGCAGGCGACAAGGGGTAACCGGGGAGCTGTTTTTT CASRRQGVTGELFF
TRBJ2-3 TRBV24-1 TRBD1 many TGTGCCACCAGTGAGGGACAGGGGCCCACAGATACGCAGTATTTT CATSEGQGPTDTQYF
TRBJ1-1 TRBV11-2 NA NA TGTGCCAGCAGCTTAGTTATGGGGGTCCGGAACACTGAAGCTTTCTTT CASSLVMGVRNTEAFF
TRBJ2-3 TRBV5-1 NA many TGCGCCAGCAGCCCCCCGGCTGGGGGCCCCACAGATACGCAGTATTTT CASSPPAGGPTDTQYF
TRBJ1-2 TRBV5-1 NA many TGCGCCAGCAGCTTGCCTAAAGGGGGAGGTAACTATGGCTACACCTTC CASSLPKGGGNYGYTF
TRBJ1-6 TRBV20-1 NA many TGCAGTGCTGGTGAGCCGGGTTATAATTCACCCCTCCACTTT CSAGEPGYNSPLHF
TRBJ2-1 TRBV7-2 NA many TGTGCCAGCAGCTCCGGGATGTACAATGAGCAGTTCTTC CASSSGMYNEQFF
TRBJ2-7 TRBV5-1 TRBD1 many TGCGCCAGCAGCCAAGCGGGACAGGGGGCCTACGAGCAGTACTTC CASSQAGQGAYEQYF